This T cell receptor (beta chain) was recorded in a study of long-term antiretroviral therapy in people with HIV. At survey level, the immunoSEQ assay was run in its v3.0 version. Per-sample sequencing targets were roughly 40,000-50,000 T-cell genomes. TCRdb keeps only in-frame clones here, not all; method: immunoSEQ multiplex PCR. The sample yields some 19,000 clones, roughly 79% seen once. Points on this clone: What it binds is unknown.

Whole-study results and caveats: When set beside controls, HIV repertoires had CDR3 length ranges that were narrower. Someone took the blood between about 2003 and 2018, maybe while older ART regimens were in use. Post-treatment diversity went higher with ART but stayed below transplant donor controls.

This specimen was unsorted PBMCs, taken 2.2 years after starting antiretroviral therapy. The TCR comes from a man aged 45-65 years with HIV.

CDR3 sequence: CASNPIGGTDTQYF. Here the CDR3 DNA reads TGTGCCAGCAACCCGATCGGGGGGACAGATACGCAGTATTTT. V gene TRBV5-4 combines with J gene TRBJ2-3; 7 nucleotides agree with TRBD2. CDR3 length: 14 amino acids. CDR1 is SGHNT and CDR2 is YYREEE in the germline V gene (reference sequence). V gave up 6 bases and J gave up 3 bases; unmatched junction bases: 7.